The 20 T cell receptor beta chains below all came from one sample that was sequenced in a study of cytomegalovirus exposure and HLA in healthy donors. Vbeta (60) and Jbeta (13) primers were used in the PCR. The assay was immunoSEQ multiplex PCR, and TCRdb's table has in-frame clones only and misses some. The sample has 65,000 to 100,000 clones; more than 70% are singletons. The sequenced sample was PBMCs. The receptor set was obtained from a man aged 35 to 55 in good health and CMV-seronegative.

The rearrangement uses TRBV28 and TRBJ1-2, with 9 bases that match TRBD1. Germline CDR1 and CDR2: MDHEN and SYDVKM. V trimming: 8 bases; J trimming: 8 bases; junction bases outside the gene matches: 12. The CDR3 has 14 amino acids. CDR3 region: CASSSSGTGNGYTF. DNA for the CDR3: TGTGCCAGCTCCTCATCAGGGACAGGGAACGGCTACACCTTC.

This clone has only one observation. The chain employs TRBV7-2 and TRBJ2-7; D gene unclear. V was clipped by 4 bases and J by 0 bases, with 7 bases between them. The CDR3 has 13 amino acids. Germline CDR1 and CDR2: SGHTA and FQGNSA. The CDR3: CASSSSTSYEQYF. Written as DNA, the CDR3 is TGTGCCAGCAGCTCCAGTACCTCCTACGAGCAGTACTTC.

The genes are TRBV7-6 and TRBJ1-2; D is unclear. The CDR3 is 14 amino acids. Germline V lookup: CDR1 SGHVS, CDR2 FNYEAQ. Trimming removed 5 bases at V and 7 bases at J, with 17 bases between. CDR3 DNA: TGTGCCAGCAGCCTTGCAGGAGGTTCTGGTGGCTACACCTTC. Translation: CASSLAGGSGGYTF.

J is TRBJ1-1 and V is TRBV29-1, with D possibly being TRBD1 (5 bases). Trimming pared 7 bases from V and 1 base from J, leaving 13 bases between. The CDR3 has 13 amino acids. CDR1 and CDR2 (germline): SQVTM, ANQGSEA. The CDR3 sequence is CSAAGLSNTEAFF. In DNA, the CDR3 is TGCAGCGCTGCGGGGCTTTCGAACACTGAAGCTTTCTTT.

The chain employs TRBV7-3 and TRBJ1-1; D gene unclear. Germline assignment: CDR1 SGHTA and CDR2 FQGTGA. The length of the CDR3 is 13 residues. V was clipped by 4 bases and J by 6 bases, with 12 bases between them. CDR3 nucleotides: TGTGCCAGCAGCTCACCTAAGCACGCTGAAGCTTTCTTT. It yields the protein CASSSPKHAEAFF.

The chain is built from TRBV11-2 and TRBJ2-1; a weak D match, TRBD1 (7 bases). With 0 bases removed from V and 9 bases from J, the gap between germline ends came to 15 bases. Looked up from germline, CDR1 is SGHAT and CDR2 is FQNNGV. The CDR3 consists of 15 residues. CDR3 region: CASSLEGAGGFEQFF. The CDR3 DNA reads TGTGCCAGCAGCTTAGAAGGTGCAGGGGGGTTTGAGCAGTTCTTC.

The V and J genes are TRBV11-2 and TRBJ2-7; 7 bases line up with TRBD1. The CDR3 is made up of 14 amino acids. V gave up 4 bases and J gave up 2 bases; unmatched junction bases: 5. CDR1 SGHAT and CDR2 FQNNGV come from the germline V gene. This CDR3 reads CASSSRQGTYEQYF. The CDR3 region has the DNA TGTGCCAGCAGCTCAAGACAGGGCACCTACGAGCAGTACTTC.

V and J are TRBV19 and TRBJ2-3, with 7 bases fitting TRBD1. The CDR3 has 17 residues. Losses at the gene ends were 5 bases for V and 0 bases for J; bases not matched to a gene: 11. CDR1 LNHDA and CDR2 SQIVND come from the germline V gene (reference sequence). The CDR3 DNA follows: TGTGCCAGTAGTGATCGGGACAGCTATTCTAGCACAGATACGCAGTATTTT. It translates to CASSDRDSYSSTDTQYF.

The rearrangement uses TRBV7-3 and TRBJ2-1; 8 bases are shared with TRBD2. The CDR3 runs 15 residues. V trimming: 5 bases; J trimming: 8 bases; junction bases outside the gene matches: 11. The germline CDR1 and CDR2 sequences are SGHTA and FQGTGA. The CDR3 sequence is CASSPTGTRGDEQFF. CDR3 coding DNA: TGTGCCAGCAGCCCAACCGGGACTAGGGGGGATGAGCAGTTCTTC.

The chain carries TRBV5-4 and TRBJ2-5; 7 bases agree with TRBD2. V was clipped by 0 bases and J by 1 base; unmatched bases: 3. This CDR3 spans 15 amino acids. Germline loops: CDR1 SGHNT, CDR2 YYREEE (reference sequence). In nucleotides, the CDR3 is TGTGCCAGCAGCTTGGCGAGCGGGGCCCAAGAGACCCAGTACTTC. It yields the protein CASSLASGAQETQYF.

The CDR3 region has the DNA TGCGCCAGCAGCTTGTCGGTCGGTGTTTCTGAAAAACTGTTTTTT. Protein product: CASSLSVGVSEKLFF. The gene calls are TRBV5-1 and TRBJ1-4, with no clear D. Trimming took off 1 base at V and 7 bases at J, with 14 bases between the two ends. CDR1 is SGHRS and CDR2 is YFSETQ in the germline V gene. This CDR3 has 15 residues.

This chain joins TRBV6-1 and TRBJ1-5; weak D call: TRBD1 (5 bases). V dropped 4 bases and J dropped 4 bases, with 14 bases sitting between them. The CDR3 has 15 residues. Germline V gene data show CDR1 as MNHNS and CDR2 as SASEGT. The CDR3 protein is CASSASRGTNQPQHF. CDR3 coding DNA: TGTGCCAGCAGTGCGAGTCGGGGGACGAATCAGCCCCAGCATTTT.

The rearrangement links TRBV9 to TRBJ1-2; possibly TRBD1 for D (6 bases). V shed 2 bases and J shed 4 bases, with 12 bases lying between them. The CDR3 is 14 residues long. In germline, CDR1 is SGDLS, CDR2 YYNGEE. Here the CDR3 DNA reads TGTGCCAGCAGCGTGGACAGTCTTAGCTATGGCTACACCTTC. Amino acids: CASSVDSLSYGYTF.

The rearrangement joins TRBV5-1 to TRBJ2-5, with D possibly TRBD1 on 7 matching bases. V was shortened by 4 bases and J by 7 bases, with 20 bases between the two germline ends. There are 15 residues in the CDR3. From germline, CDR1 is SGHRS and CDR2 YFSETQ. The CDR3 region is CASSTQDRHGGTQYF. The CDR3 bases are TGCGCCAGCAGCACACAGGACAGGCACGGGGGGACCCAGTACTTC.

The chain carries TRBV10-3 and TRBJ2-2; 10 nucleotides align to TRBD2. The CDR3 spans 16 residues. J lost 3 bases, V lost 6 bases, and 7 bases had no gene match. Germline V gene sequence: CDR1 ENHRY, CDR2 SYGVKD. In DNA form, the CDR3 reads TGTGCCATCAGCCCGGGGCTAGCGGGGGACACCGGGGAGCTGTTTTTT. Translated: CAISPGLAGDTGELFF.

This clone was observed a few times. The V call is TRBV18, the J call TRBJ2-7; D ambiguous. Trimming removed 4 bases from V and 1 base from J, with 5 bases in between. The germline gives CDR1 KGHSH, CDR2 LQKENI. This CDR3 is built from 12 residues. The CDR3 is CASSRASYEQYF. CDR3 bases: TGTGCCAGCTCACGGGCGTCCTACGAGCAGTACTTC.

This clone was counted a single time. The CDR3 coding sequence is TGTGCCAGCGGGAGGACAGGGGGAACTTTCTTT. Translating gives CASGRTGGTFF. The V gene is TRBV27, the J gene TRBJ1-1; TRBD1 matches 10 bases. Germline lookup yields CDR1 MNHEY and CDR2 SMNVEV (reference sequence). Trimming cost V 8 bases and J 12 bases; bases outside gene matches: 6. The CDR3 totals 11 residues.

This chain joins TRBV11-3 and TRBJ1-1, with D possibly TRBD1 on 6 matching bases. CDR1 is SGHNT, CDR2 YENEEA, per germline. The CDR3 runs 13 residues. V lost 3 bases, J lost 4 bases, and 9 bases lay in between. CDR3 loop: CASSFVGGTEAFF. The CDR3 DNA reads TGTGCCAGCAGCTTTGTAGGGGGCACTGAAGCTTTCTTT.

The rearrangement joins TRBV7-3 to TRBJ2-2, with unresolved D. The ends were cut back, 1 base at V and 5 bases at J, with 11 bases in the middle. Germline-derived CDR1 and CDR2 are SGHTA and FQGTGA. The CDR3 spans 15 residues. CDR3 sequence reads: CASSLNPVGTGELFF. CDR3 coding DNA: TGTGCCAGCAGCTTAAATCCGGTCGGGACCGGGGAGCTGTTTTTT.

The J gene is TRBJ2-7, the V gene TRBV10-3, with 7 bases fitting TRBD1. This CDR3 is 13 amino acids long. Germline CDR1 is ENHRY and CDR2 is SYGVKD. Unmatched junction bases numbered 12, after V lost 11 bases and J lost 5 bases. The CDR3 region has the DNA TGTGCCGTAGGAAGACAGGGTGACCACGAGCAGTACTTC. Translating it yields CAVGRQGDHEQYF.